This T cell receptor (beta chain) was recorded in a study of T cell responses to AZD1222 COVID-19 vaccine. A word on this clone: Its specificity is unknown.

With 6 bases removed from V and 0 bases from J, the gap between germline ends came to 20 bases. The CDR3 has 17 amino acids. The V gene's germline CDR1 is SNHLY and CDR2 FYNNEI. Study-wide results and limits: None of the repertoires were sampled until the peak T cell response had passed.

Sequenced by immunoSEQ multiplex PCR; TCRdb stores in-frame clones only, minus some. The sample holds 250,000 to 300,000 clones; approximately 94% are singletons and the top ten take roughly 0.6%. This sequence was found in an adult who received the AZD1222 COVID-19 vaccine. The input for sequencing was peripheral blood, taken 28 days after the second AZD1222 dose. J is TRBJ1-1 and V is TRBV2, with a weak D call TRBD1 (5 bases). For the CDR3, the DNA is TGTGCCAGCAGCCAATATCGCGGGGCAGGTATGAACACTGAAGCTTTCTTT. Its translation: CASSQYRGAGMNTEAFF.